This TCR beta chain emerged from a study of shared clonotypes between healthy human individuals. Study in general: A donor's plate count was three for CD4 naive and three for CD4 memory; CD8 naive had two and CD8 memory one.

V lost 5 bases and J lost 7; bases outside the gene matches: 10. Germline assignment: CDR1 SGHVS and CDR2 FQNEAQ. The CDR3 is made up of 14 amino acids. About 30,000 T cell genomes, or roughly 200 ng DNA, went into the sorted-subset replicate PCRs. The repertoire was sequenced with immunoSEQ multiplex PCR; TCRdb's copy has only in-frame clones and lacks some. Altogether some 1 million clones are present, around 75% being singletons, with the ten largest covering roughly 1.5%. The study drew all its donors from Caucasian adults living in Nashville, Tennessee. Division of CD4+ cells produced a CD45RA+ naive subset and a CD45RA-negative memory subset.

The sequenced sample consisted of memory CD4+ T cells sorted from blood. This sample's subset: CD45RA-negative fraction. This receptor was obtained from a man younger than 30 in good health. The chain links TRBV7-8 to TRBJ1-1, with 7 bases fitting TRBD1. As DNA, the CDR3 is TGTGCCAGCAGCGTAGGTCGGGACAGACTTGAAGCTTTCTTT. This translates into CASSVGRDRLEAFF.